The next 2 T cell receptor beta chains were all read from a single sample in a study of blood T cell repertoires in COVID-19. Here immunoSEQ multiplex PCR was the method, and the copy in TCRdb shows in-frame clones only, minus some. The sample consists of 140,000 to 150,000 clones, about 90% of them appearing once. Sequencing was carried out using PBMCs or T cells enriched from blood (not recorded which). These receptors were obtained from a man aged 60 to 75 who had recovered from COVID-19.

The rearrangement links TRBV2 to TRBJ1-4; D ambiguous. The CDR3 covers 13 residues. Germline V lookup: CDR1 SNHLY, CDR2 FYNNEI. V shed 5 bases and J shed 8 bases, with 12 bases lying between them. The CDR3 sequence is CASSYLPGEKLFF. For the CDR3, the DNA is TGTGCCAGCAGTTACCTGCCGGGGGAAAAACTGTTTTTT.

The chain combines TRBV12-3 or TRBV12-4 with TRBJ1-5; weak D call: TRBD1 (6 bases). The CDR3 is 13 residues long. Trimming removed 7 bases at V and 4 bases at J, with 11 bases between. The CDR3: CASIGGQNQPQHF. The CDR3 DNA is TGTGCCAGCATCGGCGGACAGAATCAGCCCCAGCATTTT.